Presented here are 15 T cell receptor beta chains from one specimen sequenced in a study of T cell clones after liver transplantation. The data were produced by immunoSEQ multiplex PCR, yet TCRdb's version contains in-frame clones alone and is incomplete. The top ten hold about a quarter of the sample, which has 6,500 to 8,000 clones, roughly 70% seen once. The specimen was CD8+ T cells from blood, collected before liver transplant. The receptor source for this set is a human donor who received a liver transplant.

The CDR3 sequence is CASSLELAGVDEQFF. The CDR3 nucleotides are TGCGCCAGCAGCTTGGAGCTAGCGGGAGTGGACGAGCAGTTCTTC. The rearrangement joins TRBV5-1 to TRBJ2-1; 10 bases are shared with TRBD2. The V gene end was trimmed by 0 bases and the J gene end by 10 bases; junction bases not matched to a gene: 7. The germline V gene has CDR1 SGHRS and CDR2 YFSETQ. CDR3 length: 15 residues.

The rearrangement uses TRBV28 and TRBJ2-3, with D uncertain. V dropped 3 bases and J dropped 1 base, with 8 bases sitting between them. The CDR3 runs 14 residues. Germline values: CDR1 MDHEN, CDR2 SYDVKM. CDR3 sequence reads: CASSFLAGTDTQYF. CDR3 nucleotide sequence: TGTGCCAGCAGTTTTCTGGCTGGCACAGATACGCAGTATTTT.

The rearrangement uses TRBV5-4 and TRBJ2-2; unclear D gene. Trimming removed 4 bases at V and 2 bases at J, with 6 bases between. The CDR3 has 13 amino acids. CDR1 and CDR2 from the germline V gene are SGHNT and YYREEE (reference sequence). In nucleotides, the CDR3 is TGTGCCAGCAGCCCATCTAACACCGGGGAGCTGTTTTTT. This encodes CASSPSNTGELFF.

V usage is TRBV7-9 and J usage is TRBJ2-7; 8 bases match TRBD2. This CDR3 has 15 residues. Unmatched junction bases numbered 7, after V lost 5 bases and J lost 1 base. Germline V gene lookup returns CDR1 SEHNR and CDR2 FQNEAQ (reference sequence). The CDR3 region is CASSRTSGTSYEQYF. In DNA, the CDR3 is TGTGCCAGCAGCCGAACTAGCGGTACTTCCTACGAGCAGTACTTC.

The chain uses TRBV7-2 and TRBJ2-1; 15 bases match TRBD2. The CDR3 runs 15 residues. Germline lookup yields CDR1 SGHTA and CDR2 FQGNSA. The ends lost 5 bases at V and 10 bases at J; junction bases unmatched: 6. The CDR3 nucleotides are TGTGCCAGCAGCCCCGGACTAGCGGGAGGGTACGAGCAGTTCTTC. Protein: CASSPGLAGGYEQFF.

The chain employs TRBV6-1 and TRBJ2-7; 8 nucleotides match TRBD2. In germline, CDR1 is MNHNS, CDR2 SASEGT. Losses at the gene ends were 10 bases for V and 0 bases for J; bases not matched to a gene: 5. The CDR3 has 13 residues. This CDR3 reads CATQAGVSYEQYF. The CDR3 DNA follows: TGTGCCACCCAAGCGGGGGTCTCCTACGAGCAGTACTTC.

CDR3 nucleotides: TGTGCCAGTAGTATAGCCCCAGCCCCAGATACGCAGTATTTT. It encodes CASSIAPAPDTQYF. The chain couples TRBV19 to TRBJ2-3; unclear D gene. Trimming shortened V by 1 base and J by 4 bases, and 9 bases separated the two germline ends. The CDR3 has 14 residues. The germline V gene has CDR1 LNHDA and CDR2 SQIVND (reference sequence). Full variable domain (outside the CDR3, taken from reference TRBV19 and TRBJ2-3): DGGITQSPKYLFRKEGQNVTLSCEQNLNHDAMYWYRQDPGQGLRLIYYSQIVNDFQKGDIAEGYSVSREKKESFPLTVTSAQKNPTAFYLCASSIAPAPDTQYFGPGTRLTVL.

The CDR3 sequence: CASSSGGRSYNEQFF. The CDR3 region has the DNA TGTGCCAGCAGCTCGGGAGGGAGGTCCTACAATGAGCAGTTCTTC. The genes are TRBV7-9 and TRBJ2-1; TRBD2 agrees at 8 bases. J lost 1 base, V lost 4 bases, and 3 bases had no gene match. The CDR3 consists of 15 residues. Per the germline V gene, CDR1 is SEHNR and CDR2 is FQNEAQ (reference sequence).

This chain's CDR3 is CATHPTGDTGELFF. The CDR3 DNA sequence: TGCGCCACCCATCCGACAGGGGATACCGGGGAGCTGTTTTTT. The gene calls are TRBV5-1 and TRBJ2-2; TRBD1 agrees at 8 bases. This CDR3 region has 14 residues. Germline CDR1 reads SGHRS; CDR2 reads YFSETQ. Unmatched junction bases numbered 9, after V lost 9 bases and J lost 5 bases.

This clone showed up just a few times. V and J are TRBV19 and TRBJ1-5; no clear D. Trimming shortened V by 9 bases and J by 1 base, and 16 bases separated the two germline ends. The CDR3 length is 15 residues. Germline CDR1 reads LNHDA; CDR2 reads SQIVND (reference sequence). The CDR3 region has the DNA TGTGCCAGCCTGCAGTTCCGGGGAAGCAATCAGCCCCAGCATTTT. Amino acid sequence: CASLQFRGSNQPQHF.

This clone was counted a single time. This sequence joins TRBV27 and TRBJ2-5; 10 bases are a match to TRBD2. The ends lost 5 bases at V and 4 bases at J; junction bases unmatched: 10. Germline values: CDR1 MNHEY, CDR2 SMNVEV (reference sequence). CDR3 length equals 16 residues. The CDR3 spells CASSGAGGPWLETQYF. The DNA of the CDR3 is TGTGCCAGCAGTGGAGCGGGAGGGCCGTGGTTAGAGACCCAGTACTTC.

The V and J genes are TRBV19 and TRBJ1-5, with D possibly being TRBD1 (6 bases). Germline assignment: CDR1 LNHDA and CDR2 SQIVND (reference sequence). The CDR3 consists of 14 residues. The V gene lost 6 bases and the J gene lost 2 bases, with 11 bases spanning the gap. CDR3 protein: CASSGTFGNQPQHF. Written as DNA, the CDR3 is TGTGCCAGTAGCGGGACATTCGGCAATCAGCCCCAGCATTTT.

The V call is TRBV6-9, the J call TRBJ1-1; maybe TRBD1 (6 bases). The CDR3 runs to 14 residues. CDR1 and CDR2 from the germline V gene are MNHGY and SVAAGI. Trimming left V 4 bases short and J 1 base short, with 10 bases between. This CDR3 is CASSSTGKNTEAFF. The DNA for the CDR3 is TGTGCCAGCAGTTCAACAGGGAAGAACACTGAAGCTTTCTTT.

This clone has more than one count but fewer than ten. J is TRBJ1-1 and V is TRBV30, with D uncertain. This CDR3 region has 12 residues. The germline gives CDR1 GTSNPN, CDR2 SVGIG (reference sequence). Trimming removed 2 bases at V and 6 bases at J, with 10 bases between. For the CDR3, the DNA is TGTGCCTGGAGTATCGGCGCTGCTGAAGCTTTCTTT. It yields the protein CAWSIGAAEAFF.

In its sample, this clone was seen a few times. The V call is TRBV7-6, the J call TRBJ2-2; D is possibly TRBD2 (7 bases). Looked up from germline, CDR1 is SGHVS and CDR2 is FNYEAQ. There are 14 residues in the CDR3. V lost 5 bases, J lost 7 bases, and 14 bases lay in between. The CDR3 nucleotides are TGTGCCAGCAGCCCCGGGGGGCCTGGCGGGGAGCTGTTTTTT. As protein: CASSPGGPGGELFF.